The 27 T cell receptor beta chains presented below share a single source sample, sequenced in a study of shared clonotypes between healthy human individuals. The repertoire was sequenced with immunoSEQ multiplex PCR; TCRdb's copy has only in-frame clones and lacks some. Of about 2,500,000 clones in the sample, 85% to 95% were seen once. The source material was naive CD4+ T cells sorted from blood. Specified subset: CD45RA+ positively selected. The receptors here all came from a man aged 18 to 30 in good health.

This clone showed up just once. For the CDR3, the DNA is TGCGCCACCGCTAGCGGGGGGGCCAGTGTGGAGACCCAGTACTTC. It specifies CATASGGASVETQYF. J is TRBJ2-5 and V is TRBV5-1; TRBD2 matches at 12 bases. The CDR3 has 15 amino acids. With 9 bases clipped from V and 5 bases from J, the junction kept 11 bases outside the gene matches. CDR1 SGHRS and CDR2 YFSETQ come from the germline V gene.

Of note for this clone: Other DNA sequences of this sample code for an identical CDR3. The CDR3 protein is CASSLGSGRTDTQYF. CDR3 bases: TGTGCCAGCAGCTTAGGTTCCGGGAGGACAGATACGCAGTATTTT. V is TRBV7-2 and J is TRBJ2-3; 7 bases match TRBD2. The length of the CDR3 is 15 residues. Germline CDR1 SGHTA, CDR2 FQGNSA. V dropped 1 base and J dropped 3; count of bases not matched to a gene: 4.

This chain links TRBV14 with TRBJ2-1; 7 bases match TRBD2. Germline values: CDR1 SGHDN, CDR2 FVKESK. With 3 bases clipped from V and 4 bases from J, the junction kept 6 bases outside the gene matches. CDR3 size: 15 residues. In nucleotides, the CDR3 is TGTGCCAGCAGCCACGTGGGAGGGAATTACAATGAGCAGTTCTTC. This codes for CASSHVGGNYNEQFF.

This CDR3 reads CASRPTTLEEKLFF. CDR3 DNA: TGTGCCAGCAGACCGACGACATTGGAAGAAAAACTGTTTTTT. This chain connects TRBV2 to TRBJ1-4; no reliable D call. The germline V and J ends were trimmed by 6 bases and 8 bases, with 16 bases remaining between them. The V gene's germline CDR1 is SNHLY and CDR2 FYNNEI. This CDR3 comprises 14 residues.

V gene TRBV18 combines with J gene TRBJ1-2, with D unresolved. Deletions cut 2 bases from V and 0 bases from J, with 10 bases between. Germline V gene data show CDR1 as KGHSH and CDR2 as LQKENI. This CDR3 region has 15 residues. CDR3 amino acids: CASSPTAGSNYGYTF. The CDR3 nucleotides read TGTGCCAGCTCACCAACGGCAGGTTCTAACTATGGCTACACCTTC.

This chain links TRBV4-3 with TRBJ2-7; D not certain. The CDR3 covers 15 residues. Trimming took 1 base from V and 0 from J, leaving 10 bases between them. Per germline, CDR1 LGHNA and CDR2 YSLEER. The CDR3 bases are TGCGCCAGCAGCCAAGCCTACGGCGACTCCTACGAGCAGTACTTC. Translation gives CASSQAYGDSYEQYF.

This sequence joins TRBV5-1 and TRBJ2-2; D is uncertain. This CDR3 is 15 amino acids long. V was cut by 1 base and J by 6 bases, with 13 bases left in between. Germline V lookup: CDR1 SGHRS, CDR2 YFSETQ. For the CDR3, the DNA is TGCGCCAGCAGCTTGACGACCGGAGTCGCCGGGGAGCTGTTTTTT. This codes for CASSLTTGVAGELFF.

Regarding this clone: The same CDR3 is also encoded by other DNA sequences in this sample. The chain has TRBV2 and TRBJ2-3; the D is unclear. The CDR3 contains 12 residues. Germline CDR1 reads SNHLY; CDR2 reads FYNNEI. V lost 6 bases, J lost 2 bases, and 6 bases lay in between. The CDR3 DNA reads as TGTGCCAGCAGCCCCATCACAGATACGCAGTATTTT. Residues: CASSPITDTQYF.

V usage is TRBV4-1 and J usage is TRBJ2-7, with a tentative D call TRBD1 (6 bases). The germline V gene has CDR1 MGHRA and CDR2 YSYEKL. V was shortened by 0 bases and J by 3 bases, with 12 bases between the two germline ends. This CDR3 region has 15 residues. The CDR3 sequence: CASSQDSWGLYEQYF. CDR3 in DNA: TGCGCCAGCAGCCAAGATTCATGGGGGCTCTACGAGCAGTACTTC.

The rearrangement joins TRBV2 to TRBJ1-2, with no clear D. V lost 7 bases, J lost 5 bases, and 8 bases lay in between. There are 11 residues in the CDR3. Germline loops: CDR1 SNHLY, CDR2 FYNNEI. The DNA of the CDR3 is TGTGCCAGCAAATACGGATATGGCTACACCTTC. This encodes CASKYGYGYTF.

The chain links TRBV7-2 to TRBJ1-3; no clear D gene. Per the germline V gene, CDR1 is SGHTA and CDR2 is FQGNSA. The length of the CDR3 is 13 residues. V lost 2 bases, J lost 1 base, and 3 bases lay in between. CDR3 nucleotides: TGTGCCAGCAGCTTATGGTCTGGAAACACCATATATTTT. This encodes CASSLWSGNTIYF.

This clone has only one observation. CDR3 region: CASSVSWDRVYEQYF. CDR3 nucleotides: TGTGCCAGCAGCGTATCCTGGGACAGGGTGTACGAGCAGTACTTC. J is TRBJ2-7 and V is TRBV9; TRBD1 matches at 9 bases. CDR1 and CDR2 from the germline V gene are SGDLS and YYNGEE. The CDR3 consists of 15 residues. The junction had 6 bases not matched to a gene; V was cut back by 1 base and J by 4 bases.

The chain joins TRBV6-1 to TRBJ1-2; D may be TRBD1 (6 bases). V gave up 2 bases and J gave up 0 bases, with 7 bases separating them. Germline values: CDR1 MNHNS, CDR2 SASEGT. This CDR3 region has 14 residues. The CDR3: CASSERQANYGYTF. The CDR3 nucleotides are TGTGCCAGCAGTGAAAGACAGGCTAACTATGGCTACACCTTC.

V usage is TRBV28 and J usage is TRBJ2-2; D might be TRBD1 (6 bases). With 6 bases removed from V and 6 bases from J, the gap between germline ends came to 14 bases. This CDR3 spans 14 amino acids. The germline V gene has CDR1 MDHEN and CDR2 SYDVKM. The CDR3 spells CASSRSGGAGELFF. CDR3 nucleotides: TGTGCCAGCAGCCGAAGTGGGGGCGCCGGGGAGCTGTTTTTT.

This clone was detected only a few times. The chain recombines TRBV7-9 with TRBJ2-2, with TRBD1 as a possible D gene (5 bases). CDR3 length: 13 residues. Trimming pared 5 bases from V and 5 bases from J, leaving 9 bases between. Germline assignment: CDR1 SEHNR and CDR2 FQNEAQ (reference sequence). The CDR3 loop is CASSLQATGELFF. CDR3 nucleotides: TGTGCCAGCAGCCTACAGGCTACCGGGGAGCTGTTTTTT.

The rearrangement uses TRBV15 and TRBJ2-1; TRBD2 matches at 9 bases. The germline CDR1 and CDR2 sequences are LNHNV and YYDKDF (reference sequence). With V trimmed by 1 base and J by 8 bases, 6 bases remained unmatched. This CDR3 region has 15 residues. The CDR3 spells CATSRVAGVGHEQFF. The DNA for the CDR3 is TGTGCCACCAGCAGAGTAGCGGGAGTGGGCCATGAGCAGTTCTTC.

The CDR3 sequence is CASSLAGPSGLYGYTF. CDR3 DNA: TGTGCCAGCAGCTTAGCGGGCCCTTCGGGGCTCTATGGCTACACCTTC. This chain connects TRBV7-9 to TRBJ1-2; D perhaps matches TRBD1 (5 bases). From germline, CDR1 is SEHNR and CDR2 FQNEAQ (reference sequence). The CDR3 sequence is 16 residues long. V lost 0 bases, J lost 4 bases, and 15 bases lay in between. Based on the CDR3 plus reference TRBV7-9 and TRBJ1-2, the full variable domain is DTGVSQNPRHKITKRGQNVTFRCDPISEHNRLYWYRQTLGQGPEFLTYFQNEAQLEKSRLLSDRFSAERPKGSFSTLEIQRTEQGDSAMYLCASSLAGPSGLYGYTFGSGTRLTVV.

The V and J genes are TRBV28 and TRBJ2-7; 7 bases line up with TRBD2. This CDR3 contains 14 residues. Trimming took 9 bases from V and 3 from J; bases not matched to a gene: 11. Per the germline V gene, CDR1 is MDHEN and CDR2 is SYDVKM. Here the CDR3 DNA reads TGTGCCAGTCGCGGGGGAGCGAACTACTACGAGCAGTACTTC. Amino acids: CASRGGANYYEQYF.

The chain combines TRBV6-6 with TRBJ1-1; the D gene is possibly TRBD1 (6 bases). Trimming removed 6 bases at V and 1 base at J, with 15 bases between. The CDR3 has 15 residues. Germline lookup yields CDR1 MNHNY and CDR2 SVGAGI (reference sequence). The DNA for the CDR3 is TGTGCCAGCAGAACCATTGACAGGACGAACACTGAAGCTTTCTTT. It yields the protein CASRTIDRTNTEAFF.

This clone appeared a single time. This sequence joins TRBV7-2 and TRBJ2-3; 9 bases match TRBD2. The ends lost 5 bases at V and 4 bases at J; junction bases unmatched: 10. This CDR3 contains 16 residues. Germline V gene sequence: CDR1 SGHTA, CDR2 FQGNSA. The CDR3 reads CASSPWGGRAPDTQYF. The CDR3 coding sequence is TGTGCCAGCAGCCCATGGGGCGGGAGGGCCCCAGATACGCAGTATTTT.

Only one count was recorded for this clone. This chain uses TRBV7-8 with TRBJ2-7; possible D gene TRBD2, 6 bases. CDR1 SGHVS and CDR2 FQNEAQ come from the germline V gene. Trimming removed 6 bases from V and 3 bases from J, with 24 bases in between. The CDR3 extends over 17 amino acids. The CDR3 DNA is TGTGCCAGCAGTCCGAGGGGCTGGCGGGACTCATACTACGAGCAGTACTTC. Residues: CASSPRGWRDSYYEQYF.

The rearrangement joins TRBV11-3 to TRBJ2-2, with TRBD2 as a possible D gene (6 bases). This CDR3 spans 14 amino acids. Germline-derived CDR1 and CDR2 are SGHNT and YENEEA. V was clipped by 4 bases and J by 2 bases, with 8 bases between them. CDR3 sequence reads: CASSSGTNTGELFF. The CDR3, as DNA: TGTGCCAGCAGCTCCGGGACTAACACCGGGGAGCTGTTTTTT.

The V gene is TRBV7-8, the J gene TRBJ2-7, with 9 bases aligning to TRBD1. This CDR3 spans 15 amino acids. From germline, CDR1 is SGHVS and CDR2 FQNEAQ. With V trimmed by 5 bases and J by 3 bases, 8 bases remained unmatched. As DNA, the CDR3 is TGTGCCAGCAGCAGCCCCGGGACAGGGATCTACGAGCAGTACTTC. Translated: CASSSPGTGIYEQYF.

Worth noting for this clone: Other nucleotide sequences from this sample produce the same CDR3. V and J are TRBV19 and TRBJ1-2, with TRBD1 matching over 9 bases. There are 12 residues in the CDR3. Germline lookup yields CDR1 LNHDA and CDR2 SQIVND (reference sequence). The J segment lost 5 bases and the V segment lost 6 bases, leaving 1 base of the junction unmatched. In DNA form, the CDR3 reads TGTGCCAGTAGGGGACAGGGTTATGGCTACACCTTC. Residues: CASRGQGYGYTF.

The chain recombines TRBV28 with TRBJ1-4, with D possibly matching TRBD1 (5 bases). The CDR3 extends over 14 amino acids. Germline-derived CDR1 and CDR2 are MDHEN and SYDVKM. Between the trimmed V and J ends, which lost 3 bases and 10 bases, there was a span of 15 bases. The CDR3 DNA sequence: TGTGCCAGCAGTTTGTCGGGGACGTTGAGAAAACTGTTTTTT. Amino acid sequence: CASSLSGTLRKLFF.

Worth noting for this clone: Other DNA sequences of this sample code for an identical CDR3. The chain couples TRBV6-6 to TRBJ2-5; a possible D gene is TRBD1 (5 bases). The CDR3 is 12 amino acids. Deletions cut 5 bases from V and 4 bases from J, with 8 bases between. The germline CDR1 and CDR2 sequences are MNHNY and SVGAGI (reference sequence). The DNA for the CDR3 is TGTGCCAGCAGTCCAGGGCGAGAGACCCAGTACTTC. It codes for CASSPGRETQYF.

For this clone: Other DNA sequences of this sample code for an identical CDR3. The J gene is TRBJ2-3, the V gene TRBV7-2; 10 nucleotides line up with TRBD2. The V gene's germline CDR1 is SGHTA and CDR2 FQGNSA. The CDR3 has 16 residues. The V and J ends lost 3 bases and 3 bases, in that order; junction bases with no gene match: 6. The chain's CDR3 is CASSLARTSGTDTQYF. In DNA, the CDR3 is TGTGCCAGCAGCTTGGCCCGGACTAGCGGAACAGATACGCAGTATTTT.